This T cell receptor beta chain is from a study of blood T cell repertoires in COVID-19. As for the study in general: Specimens from acute and convalescent COVID-19 originated in the United States, Italy and Spain. Sample material is recorded as cDNA or gDNA derived from T cells, B-cell-depleted T cells, or PBMCs.

With V trimmed by 1 base and J by 5 bases, 5 bases remained unmatched. The CDR3 totals 15 residues. Germline CDR1 reads LNHNV; CDR2 reads YYDKDF (reference sequence). Original analysis: Reference gene primer amplification in the assay estimated nucleated cell counts. The method was immunoSEQ multiplex PCR; TCRdb's version includes in-frame clones alone and lacks a portion of them. The V and J calls and the clone size are those of that table, but D and trimming were determined from the DNA. This table holds under 350,000 clones, approximately 87% found once. This clone has only one observation. The chain couples TRBV15 to TRBJ2-1; 7 nucleotides align to TRBD1. The sequenced material came from peripheral blood. The sequence derives from a man aged 55 to 70 who had recovered from COVID-19. DNA of the CDR3: TGTGCCACCAGCAGAGGGGGGCAGGGGGACAATGAGCAGTTCTTC. This gives the protein CATSRGGQGDNEQFF.